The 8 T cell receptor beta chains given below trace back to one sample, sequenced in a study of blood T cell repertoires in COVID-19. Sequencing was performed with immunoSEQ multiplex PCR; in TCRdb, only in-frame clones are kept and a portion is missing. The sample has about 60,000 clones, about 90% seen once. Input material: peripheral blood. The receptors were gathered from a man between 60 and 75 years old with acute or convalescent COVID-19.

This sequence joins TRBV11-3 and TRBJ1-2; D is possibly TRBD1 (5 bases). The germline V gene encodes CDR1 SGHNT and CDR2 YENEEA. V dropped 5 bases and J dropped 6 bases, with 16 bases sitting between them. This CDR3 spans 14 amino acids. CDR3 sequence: CASSPLRGSHGYTF. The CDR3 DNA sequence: TGTGCCAGCAGCCCTCTACGGGGGAGTCATGGCTACACCTTC.

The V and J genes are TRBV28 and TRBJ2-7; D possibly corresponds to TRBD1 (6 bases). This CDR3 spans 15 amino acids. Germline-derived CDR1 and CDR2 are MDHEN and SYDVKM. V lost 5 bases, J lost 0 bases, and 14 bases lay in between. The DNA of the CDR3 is TGTGCCAGCAGTCCAGGGGTCCTTAGCTCCTACGAGCAGTACTTC. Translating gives CASSPGVLSSYEQYF.

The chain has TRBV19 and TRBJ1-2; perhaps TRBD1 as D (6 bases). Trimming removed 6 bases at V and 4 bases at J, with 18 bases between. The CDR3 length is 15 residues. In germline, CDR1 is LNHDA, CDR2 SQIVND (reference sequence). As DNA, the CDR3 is TGTGCCAGTAGCCCGACAGGACTTATGTTCTATGGCTACACCTTC. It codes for CASSPTGLMFYGYTF.

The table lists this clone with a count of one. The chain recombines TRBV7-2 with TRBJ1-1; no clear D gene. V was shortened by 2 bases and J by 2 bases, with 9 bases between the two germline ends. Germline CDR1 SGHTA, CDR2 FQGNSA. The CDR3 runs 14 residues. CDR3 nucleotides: TGTGCCAGCAGCTTAATGAGAGGCAACACTGAAGCTTTCTTT. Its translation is CASSLMRGNTEAFF.

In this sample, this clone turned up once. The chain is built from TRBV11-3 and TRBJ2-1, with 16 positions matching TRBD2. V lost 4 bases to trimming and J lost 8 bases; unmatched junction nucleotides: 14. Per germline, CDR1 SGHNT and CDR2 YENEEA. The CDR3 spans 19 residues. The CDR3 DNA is TGTGCCAGCAGCTCTGGAATGGGACTAGCGGGAGGGTGGAACGATGAGCAGTTCTTC. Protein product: CASSSGMGLAGGWNDEQFF.

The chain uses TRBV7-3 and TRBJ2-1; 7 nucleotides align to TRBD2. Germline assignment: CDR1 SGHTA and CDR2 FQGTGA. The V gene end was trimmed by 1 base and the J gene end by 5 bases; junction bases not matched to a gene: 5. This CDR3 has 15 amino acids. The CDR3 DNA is TGTGCCAGCAGCTTAAGGGGGGGTCACAACAATGAGCAGTTCTTC. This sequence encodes CASSLRGGHNNEQFF.

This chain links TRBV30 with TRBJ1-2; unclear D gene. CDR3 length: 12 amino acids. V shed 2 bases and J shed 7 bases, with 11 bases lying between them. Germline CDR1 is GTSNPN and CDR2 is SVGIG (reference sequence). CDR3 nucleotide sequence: TGTGCCTGGAGTTCAATCCTAGTTGGCTACACCTTC. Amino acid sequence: CAWSSILVGYTF. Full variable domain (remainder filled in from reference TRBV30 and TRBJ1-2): SQTIHQWPATLVQPVGSPLSLECTVEGTSNPNLYWYRQAAGRGLQLLFYSVGIGQISSEVPQNLSASRPQDRQFILSSKKLLLSDSGFYLCAWSSILVGYTFGSGTRLTVV.

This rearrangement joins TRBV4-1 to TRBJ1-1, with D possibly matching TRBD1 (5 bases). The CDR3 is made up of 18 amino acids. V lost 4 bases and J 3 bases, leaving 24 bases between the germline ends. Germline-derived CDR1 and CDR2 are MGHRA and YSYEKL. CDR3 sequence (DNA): TGCGCCAGCAGCCCTCGACCTAAGGAGGGGATAGGTGACACTGAAGCTTTCTTT. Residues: CASSPRPKEGIGDTEAFF.